Each of the 5 T cell receptor beta chains below was sequenced from the same sample in a study of T cell changes during pregnancy in multiple sclerosis. TCRdb keeps only in-frame clones here, not all; method: immunoSEQ multiplex PCR. The sample lists some 140,000 clones; about 96% were seen once. The source material was peripheral blood, sampled after pregnancy. The receptors were gathered from a female donor with multiple sclerosis, enrolled in a pregnancy study.

The chain is built from TRBV18 and TRBJ2-7; TRBD2 is a possible D gene (6 bases). The ends were cut back, 5 bases at V and 6 bases at J, with 17 bases in the middle. CDR1 and CDR2 from the germline V gene are KGHSH and LQKENI. The CDR3 extends over 14 amino acids. The CDR3 loop is CASSGLEGVSEQYF. The CDR3 DNA reads TGTGCCAGCTCAGGCCTGGAGGGAGTCAGCGAGCAGTACTTC.

The gene calls are TRBV19 and TRBJ2-1; D is ambiguous. Germline V CDR1 and CDR2: LNHDA, SQIVND (reference sequence). The CDR3 is made up of 11 amino acids. V dropped 5 bases and J dropped 7 bases, with 6 bases sitting between them. This chain's CDR3 is CASSASNEQFF. The CDR3 DNA follows: TGTGCCAGTAGTGCGAGTAATGAGCAGTTCTTC.

This chain links TRBV7-9 with TRBJ2-3; 7 bases are shared with TRBD2. The CDR3 has 15 amino acids. J gave up 1 base and V 5 bases, and 6 bases lay outside the gene matches. From germline, CDR1 is SEHNR and CDR2 FQNEAQ (reference sequence). The CDR3 region has the DNA TGTGCCAGCAGCCCCAGCGGGACCCGCACAGATACGCAGTATTTT. Translated, it gives CASSPSGTRTDTQYF.

This chain joins TRBV28 and TRBJ2-7, with 11 bases fitting TRBD2. J was trimmed by 3 bases and V by 7 bases; bases with no gene match: 11. The CDR3 runs 16 residues. Germline assignment: CDR1 MDHEN and CDR2 SYDVKM. The CDR3 coding sequence is TGTGCCAGCATGGCACTAGCGGGGGACGGGAGCTACGAGCAGTACTTC. This sequence encodes CASMALAGDGSYEQYF.

The gene calls are TRBV28 and TRBJ2-7, with a possible D match to TRBD1 (6 bases). Germline V gives CDR1 MDHEN, CDR2 SYDVKM. CDR3 length equals 14 residues. The ends were cut back, 5 bases at V and 3 bases at J, with 14 bases in the middle. This CDR3 reads CASSHREFLYEQYF. CDR3 in DNA: TGTGCCAGCAGTCACAGGGAATTTCTCTACGAGCAGTACTTC.